Each of the 6 T cell receptor beta chains below was sequenced from the same sample in a study of read filtering for tumor transcriptome and immune sequencing. Molecular barcoded adaptors covering alpha/delta and beta/gamma chains were used on around 370 ng RNA. TCRdb fed the reads into MiXCR, producing one record per CDR3 protein. The table lists more than 100,000 distinct CDR3 sequences, 10% to 15% of them singletons. The sample consisted of a population of CD138-negative cells sorted from bone marrow. These receptors all come from a donor at least 40 years old with multiple myeloma.

This clonotype was seen ten or more times. V and J are TRBV7-9 and TRBJ2-1; TRBD2 is a possible D gene (7 bases). V dropped 5 bases and J dropped 1 base, with 12 bases sitting between them. Looked up from germline, CDR1 is SEHNR and CDR2 is FQNEAQ (reference sequence). The CDR3 is 15 amino acids. CDR3 protein: CASSPGRGSYNEQFF. DNA for the CDR3: TGTGCCAGCAGCCCGGGGAGGGGGTCCTACAATGAGCAGTTCTTC. The variable domain in full, with the rest retrieved from reference TRBV7-9 and TRBJ2-1, is DTGVSQNPRHKITKRGQNVTFRCDPISEHNRLYWYRQTLGQGPEFLTYFQNEAQLEKSRLLSDRFSAERPKGSFSTLEIQRTEQGDSAMYLCASSPGRGSYNEQFFGPGTRLTVL.

This clonotype was seen a single time. A much larger clone differs by one base, so this may be a read error. The gene calls are TRBV6-5 and TRBJ1-5; the D is unclear. In germline, CDR1 is MNHEY, CDR2 SVGAGI. This CDR3 contains 13 residues. For the CDR3, the DNA is TGTGCCAGCAGTGTTAGTGGATCTCAGGCCCAGCATTTT. Translation: CASSVSGSQAQHF.

Many counts were recorded for this clonotype. The chain is built from TRBV20-1 and TRBJ2-5; 7 bases map to TRBD1. CDR3 size: 14 residues. Per germline, CDR1 DFQATT and CDR2 SNEGSKA (reference sequence). Unmatched junction bases numbered 9, after V lost 6 bases and J lost 2 bases. CDR3 nucleotides: TGCAGTGCAACCAAAGGGGGCCCTCAAGAGACCCAGTACTTC. Its translation is CSATKGGPQETQYF.

This rearrangement joins TRBV10-3 to TRBJ2-7, with 7 positions matching TRBD1. Per germline, CDR1 ENHRY and CDR2 SYGVKD. V dropped 11 bases and J dropped 3; count of bases not matched to a gene: 7. This CDR3 region has 12 residues. This chain's CDR3 is CASRQGDYEQYF. The CDR3, as DNA: TGTGCCTCTCGACAGGGTGACTACGAGCAGTACTTC.

This clonotype has at least ten counts. The genes are TRBV23-1 and TRBJ2-7; TRBD1 aligns across 9 bases. TRBV23-1 is an ORF, with its function uncertain. V lost 2 bases and J lost 5; bases outside the gene matches: 10. The CDR3 length is 16 residues. CDR3 DNA: TGCGCCAGCAGTCAAACGACCGGGACAGGGACCCACGAGCAGTACTTC. This encodes CASSQTTGTGTHEQYF.

This clonotype has ten or more counts. The chain carries TRBV4-1 and TRBJ1-5, with 7 bases identical to TRBD1. Per germline, CDR1 MGHRA and CDR2 YSYEKL. This CDR3 spans 16 amino acids. V trimming: 0 bases; J trimming: 2 bases; junction bases outside the gene matches: 4. CDR3 sequence (DNA): TGCGCCAGCAGCCAAGATACAGGGGCGGGCAATCAGCCCCAGCATTTT. Amino acid sequence: CASSQDTGAGNQPQHF.